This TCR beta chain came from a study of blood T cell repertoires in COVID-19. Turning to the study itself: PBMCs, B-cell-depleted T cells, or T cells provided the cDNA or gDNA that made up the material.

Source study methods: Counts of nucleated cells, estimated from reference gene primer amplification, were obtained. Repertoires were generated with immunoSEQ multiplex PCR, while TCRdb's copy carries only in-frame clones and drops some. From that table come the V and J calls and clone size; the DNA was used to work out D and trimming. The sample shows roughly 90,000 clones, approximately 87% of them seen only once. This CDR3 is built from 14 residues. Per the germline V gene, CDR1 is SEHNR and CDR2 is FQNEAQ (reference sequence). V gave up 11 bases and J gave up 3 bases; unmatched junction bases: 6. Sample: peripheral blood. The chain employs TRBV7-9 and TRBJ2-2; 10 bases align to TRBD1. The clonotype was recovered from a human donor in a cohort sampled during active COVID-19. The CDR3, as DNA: TGTGCCCGATCCGGGACAGGGGACACCGGGGAGCTGTTTTTT. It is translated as CARSGTGDTGELFF.